Below are 24 T cell receptor beta chains sequenced from a single sample in a study of spatial heterogeneity in lung cancer (dated by TCRdb to about 2019). Library preparation used 5' RACE. These reads were obtained on a NextSeq 500. The public sequencing data were trimmed at Q25 with fastp and processed into clonotypes with MiXCR by TCRdb, which kept only in-frame beta chains. Each entry is one CDR3 protein sequence, shown with its most common DNA and genes. This sample is represented by over 85,000 distinct CDR3 sequences; roughly 21% of them were singletons. The top ten constitute 21% of the sample. The meaning of the sample's time point label: blood at routine non-recurrence follow-up after resection. The sequences come from PBMCs, collected at follow-up. The receptor set was obtained from a male donor with early-stage non-small cell lung cancer.

The V and J genes are TRBV5-1 and TRBJ1-1, with TRBD1 matching over 7 bases. This CDR3 contains 16 residues. Germline CDR1 SGHRS, CDR2 YFSETQ. V was clipped by 4 bases and J by 1 base; unmatched bases: 10. DNA of the CDR3: TGCGCCAGCAGCCCGGAAGGGGGGACAGCGAACACTGAAGCTTTCTTT. It encodes CASSPEGGTANTEAFF.

This clonotype was detected a few times. V and J are TRBV7-8 and TRBJ1-1, with TRBD1 identical over 9 bases. V was pared by 1 base and J by 4 bases, with 13 bases of the junction left unmatched. From germline, CDR1 is SGHVS and CDR2 FQNEAQ. The CDR3 is 18 residues long. This CDR3 is CASSLEPGQGEAGTEAFF. The CDR3 bases are TGTGCCAGCAGCTTAGAGCCGGGACAGGGAGAAGCGGGCACTGAAGCTTTCTTT.

This clonotype appeared many times. The chain uses TRBV27 and TRBJ2-3; 9 bases map to TRBD1. CDR1 MNHEY and CDR2 SMNVEV come from the germline V gene (reference sequence). V lost 4 bases to trimming and J lost 1 base; unmatched junction nucleotides: 6. The CDR3 covers 16 residues. The CDR3 sequence: CASSSSTGGRTDTQYF. The CDR3, as DNA: TGTGCCAGCAGTTCCTCGACAGGGGGGCGCACAGATACGCAGTATTTT.

This chain links TRBV2 with TRBJ2-1; D tentatively reads TRBD1 or TRBD2 (7 bases each). CDR3 length: 15 amino acids. Germline V gene lookup returns CDR1 SNHLY and CDR2 FYNNEI. The V and J ends lost 4 bases and 4 bases respectively, with 14 bases between them. CDR3 protein: CASSVTGRGYNEQFF. CDR3 nucleotides: TGTGCCAGCAGTGTGACAGGGAGGGGTTACAATGAGCAGTTCTTC. Full variable domain (outside the CDR3, taken from reference TRBV2 and TRBJ2-1): EPEVTQTPSHQVTQMGQEVILRCVPISNHLYFYWYRQILGQKVEFLVSFYNNEISEKSEIFDDQFSVERPDGSNFTLKIRSTKLEDSAMYFCASSVTGRGYNEQFFGPGTRLTVL.

This chain links TRBV7-6 with TRBJ2-3; the match to TRBD1 covers 10 bases. V lost 1 base to trimming and J lost 1 base; unmatched junction nucleotides: 5. Germline CDR1 reads SGHVS; CDR2 reads FNYEAQ. CDR3 length equals 17 residues. The CDR3 reads CASSLGRQGAGTDTQYF. CDR3 coding DNA: TGTGCCAGCAGCTTAGGGAGACAGGGGGCGGGCACAGATACGCAGTATTTT.

This clonotype was picked up a small number of times. The chain uses TRBV12-5 and TRBJ1-4; 9 nucleotides match TRBD1. The germline V gene has CDR1 LGHNT and CDR2 FRNRAP. Germline trimming cut 2 bases from V and 3 bases from J; bases unmatched to any gene: 1. The CDR3 sequence is 15 residues long. The CDR3 loop is CASGLTGGPNEKLFF. CDR3 DNA sequence: TGTGCTAGTGGTTTGACAGGGGGCCCTAATGAAAAACTGTTTTTT.

The chain employs TRBV10-1 and TRBJ2-7, with 14 bases that match TRBD2. CDR1 and CDR2 from the germline V gene are WNHNN and SYGVQD (reference sequence). V gave up 5 bases and J gave up 4 bases; unmatched junction bases: 7. The CDR3 totals 16 residues. The CDR3, as DNA: TGCGCCAGCAGTCCCGGGACTAGCGGGAGTCCGTACGAGCAGTACTTC. This translates into CASSPGTSGSPYEQYF.

This clonotype was observed a few times. The chain is built from TRBV11-2 and TRBJ1-4; D gene ambiguous. CDR1 is SGHAT and CDR2 is FQNNGV in the germline V gene. The V end was cut by 0 bases, the J end by 0 bases, with 5 bases between. This CDR3 has 15 residues. The CDR3 DNA follows: TGTGCCAGCAGCTTAGAGGCAGCAACTAATGAAAAACTGTTTTTT. Translated, it gives CASSLEAATNEKLFF. Supplemented by reference TRBV11-2 and TRBJ1-4, the full variable domain reads EAGVAQSPRYKIIEKRQSVAFWCNPISGHATLYWYQQILGQGPKLLIQFQNNGVVDDSQLPKDRFSAERLKGVDSTLKIQPAKLEDSAVYLCASSLEAATNEKLFFGSGTQLSVL.

This clonotype was counted between two and nine times. The chain combines TRBV29-1 with TRBJ2-3; 7 positions match TRBD2. The CDR3 consists of 13 residues. V was clipped by 4 bases and J by 5 bases; unmatched bases: 6. Germline values: CDR1 SQVTM, CDR2 ANQGSEA. The CDR3 sequence is CSVGSGPGDTQYF. CDR3 DNA sequence: TGCAGCGTTGGTAGCGGGCCAGGAGATACGCAGTATTTT.

This clonotype was found once. V and J are TRBV20-1 and TRBJ1-5; 10 bases match TRBD1. There are 13 residues in the CDR3. CDR1 and CDR2 (germline): DFQATT, SNEGSKA (reference sequence). The trim removed 6 bases at V and 4 bases at J, leaving 3 bases unmatched. CDR3: CSAKGQGNQPQHF. The CDR3 DNA reads TGCAGTGCCAAGGGACAGGGGAATCAGCCCCAGCATTTT.

A few counts support this clonotype. The chain couples TRBV20-1 to TRBJ2-7, with D perhaps TRBD2 (8 bases). From germline, CDR1 is DFQATT and CDR2 SNEGSKA (reference sequence). The CDR3 is 13 amino acids. With 6 bases removed from V and 3 bases from J, the gap between germline ends came to 15 bases. The CDR3 here is CSAPGGGRYEQYF. For the CDR3, the DNA is TGCAGTGCCCCGGGAGGGGGCCGCTACGAGCAGTACTTC.

CDR3 sequence: CASSEGLGQGVNLGYTF. CDR3 coding DNA: TGTGCCAGCAGTGAAGGGTTAGGGCAGGGAGTTAATCTTGGCTACACCTTC. The V and J genes are TRBV6-1 and TRBJ1-2; maybe TRBD1 (5 bases). Germline lookup yields CDR1 MNHNS and CDR2 SASEGT. V was cut by 1 base and J by 7 bases, with 22 bases left in between. The CDR3 is 17 residues long.

The chain is built from TRBV24-1 and TRBJ2-1; a weak D match, TRBD2 (5 bases). CDR3 size: 13 residues. Germline CDR1 reads KGHDR; CDR2 reads SFDVKD. With 6 bases removed from V and 5 bases from J, the gap between germline ends came to 10 bases. Here the CDR3 DNA reads TGTGCCACCAGTTCGCTAGCCGACAATGAGCAGTTCTTC. This gives the protein CATSSLADNEQFF.

This clonotype occurred a few times. The gene calls are TRBV5-1 and TRBJ1-2; no definite D call. This CDR3 comprises 14 residues. The V gene's germline CDR1 is SGHRS and CDR2 YFSETQ. Trimming left V 2 bases short and J 1 base short, with 9 bases between. DNA for the CDR3: TGCGCCAGCAGCTTATTCGCGGATAACTATGGCTACACCTTC. Protein product: CASSLFADNYGYTF. Using reference TRBV5-1 and TRBJ1-2 for the parts outside the CDR3, the full variable domain is KAGVTQTPRYLIKTRGQQVTLSCSPISGHRSVSWYQQTPGQGLQFLFEYFSETQRNKGNFPGRFSGRQFSNSRSEMNVSTLELGDSALYLCASSLFADNYGYTFGSGTRLTVV.

This clonotype was detected only a few times. The V gene is TRBV9, the J gene TRBJ2-6; D remains unclear. The V and J ends lost 4 bases and 4 bases respectively, with 12 bases between them. Germline CDR1 and CDR2: SGDLS and YYNGEE. This CDR3 is 15 amino acids long. The DNA for the CDR3 is TGTGCCAGCAGCCCGCGGCAAGGGGGGGCCAACGTCCTGACTTTC. Translating gives CASSPRQGGANVLTF.

The CDR3 region is CASSPRQGGEQYV. The CDR3 DNA follows: TGTGCCAGCAGCCCCCGACAGGGCGGCGAGCAGTACGTC. The chain links TRBV3-1 to TRBJ2-7, with 7 bases matching TRBD1. Germline V gives CDR1 LGHDT, CDR2 YNNKEL (reference sequence). Germline trimming cut 4 bases from V and 6 bases from J; bases unmatched to any gene: 6. The CDR3 spans 13 residues.

This clonotype was recorded a few times. The chain uses TRBV5-5 and TRBJ2-7; 10 bases map to TRBD2. The CDR3 runs 15 residues. CDR1 is SGHKS, CDR2 YYEKEE, per germline (reference sequence). With V trimmed by 0 bases and J by 2 bases, 2 bases remained unmatched. The CDR3 bases are TGTGCCAGCAGCTTGGCTAGCGGGGGTGCCTACGAGCAGTACGTC. Translating it yields CASSLASGGAYEQYV.

V usage is TRBV6-5 and J usage is TRBJ1-5; D unresolved. The CDR3 is 17 residues long. V lost 6 bases and J 5 bases, leaving 23 bases between the germline ends. CDR1 and CDR2 from the germline V gene are MNHEY and SVGAGI. CDR3 protein: CASRPRAIVQSHQPQHF. Here the CDR3 DNA reads TGTGCCAGCAGGCCCCGGGCCATCGTTCAGTCGCATCAGCCCCAGCATTTT.

In this sample, this clonotype turned up a few times. The chain is built from TRBV3-1 and TRBJ2-7, with D possibly called TRBD1 or TRBD2 (5 bases each). This CDR3 has 16 amino acids. Trimming took off 0 bases at V and 3 bases at J, with 15 bases between the two ends. Germline CDR1 reads LGHDT; CDR2 reads YNNKEL (reference sequence). Here the CDR3 reads CASSQDGEGSNYEQYF. DNA of the CDR3: TGTGCCAGCAGCCAAGATGGAGAGGGGTCCAACTACGAGCAGTACTTC.

In this sample, this clonotype turned up a few times. The gene calls are TRBV15 and TRBJ2-1, with D maybe TRBD2 (5 bases). This CDR3 region has 13 residues. Germline loops: CDR1 LNHNV, CDR2 YYDKDF (reference sequence). V gave up 7 bases and J gave up 7 bases, with 14 bases separating them. The CDR3 reads CATTLGSTNEQFF. CDR3 in DNA: TGTGCCACCACTCTAGGGAGTACTAATGAGCAGTTCTTC.

This clonotype was observed a handful of times. This chain's CDR3 is CAWGIGTSGDIQYF. DNA for the CDR3: TGTGCCTGGGGAATCGGGACTAGCGGGGACATTCAGTACTTC. This sequence joins TRBV30 and TRBJ2-4, with 13 nucleotides matching TRBD2. The CDR3 sequence is 14 residues long. Unmatched junction bases numbered 6, after V lost 5 bases and J lost 8 bases. CDR1 and CDR2 (germline): GTSNPN, SVGIG (reference sequence).

This clonotype was recorded once. This rearrangement joins TRBV5-1 to TRBJ1-2; D unclear. The germline CDR1 and CDR2 sequences are SGHRS and YFSETQ. The CDR3 length is 14 residues. V lost 1 base and J 4 bases, leaving 11 bases between the germline ends. The CDR3 region is CASSLRADSYGYTF. As DNA, the CDR3 is TGCGCCAGCAGCTTGCGGGCCGATAGCTATGGCTACACCTTC.

This clonotype was observed a few times. The chain is built from TRBV6-6 and TRBJ1-1, with 7 positions matching TRBD1. This CDR3 is built from 15 residues. CDR1 is MNHNY, CDR2 SVGAGI, per germline (reference sequence). V lost 4 bases to trimming and J lost 4 bases; unmatched junction nucleotides: 9. The CDR3 reads CASSLDRPWATEAFF. CDR3 bases: TGTGCCAGCAGTTTGGACAGGCCCTGGGCCACTGAAGCTTTCTTT.

Only a few counts were recorded for this clonotype. The V gene is TRBV11-2, the J gene TRBJ2-1, with TRBD2 matching over 8 bases. Germline CDR1 SGHAT, CDR2 FQNNGV. The CDR3 spans 15 residues. V trimming: 5 bases; J trimming: 9 bases; junction bases outside the gene matches: 12. The CDR3 coding sequence is TGTGCCAGCAGCGGTGGACCTGCTCGGGGGGGTGAGCAGTTCTTC. Translation: CASSGGPARGGEQFF.